This TCR beta chain was sequenced during a study of control samples from healthy donors and cancer patients. The germline V gene has CDR1 SGHTA and CDR2 FQGNSA. The CDR3 contains 13 residues. Trimming took 5 bases from V and 6 from J; bases not matched to a gene: 4. Profiling relied on immunoSEQ multiplex PCR, and the TCRdb table lists in-frame clones only, not all of them. There are 130,000 or so clones in the sample; 91% occur only once, and 7.1% lies in the top ten. J is TRBJ1-1 and V is TRBV7-2; 9 bases are shared with TRBD1. This TCR was recovered from a man aged 18 to 30 in good health. Sequenced material: blood. This CDR3 reads CASSRGDRAEAFF. CDR3 DNA: TGTGCCAGCAGCAGGGGGGACAGGGCTGAAGCTTTCTTT.